The entry below gives a single T cell receptor (beta chain) sequence along with its context. This sample was included in a study of blood T cell repertoires in COVID-19. In the authors' workflow: Reference gene primer amplification gave nucleated cell count estimates. Sequenced by immunoSEQ multiplex PCR; TCRdb stores in-frame clones only, minus some. V and J calls and clone size are given by that table; D and trimming were obtained from the DNA. The repertoire holds hundreds of thousands of clones, with roughly 85% as singletons. The CDR3 covers 14 residues. The J segment lost 2 bases and the V segment lost 5 bases, leaving 6 bases of the junction unmatched. The germline V gene has CDR1 MNHEY and CDR2 SMNVEV (reference sequence).

V gene TRBV27 combines with J gene TRBJ2-7; TRBD1 aligns across 7 bases. This clonotype was obtained from a woman in her twenties or thirties with active or convalescent COVID-19. The sequencing sample was made of peripheral blood. The CDR3 DNA sequence: TGTGCCAGCAGTCTTACAACAGGGGCCTACGAGCAGTACTTC. It translates to CASSLTTGAYEQYF.